Listed below are T cell receptor beta chains from one sample, sequenced in a study of response to subunit inactivated influenza vaccine. From the RT-PCR reads, TCRdb called clonotypes with MiXCR, one entry per CDR3 protein. The data hold 530,000 or so distinct CDR3 sequences, with about 25% observed a single time. The sequenced sample was CD4+ T cells sorted from PBMCs, obtained approximately 5 days after vaccination. The receptor source for this set is a man aged 45-65 years who received an inactivated influenza vaccine. The conserved cysteine and the conserved F or W are not part of the CDR3 here. Fields, in order: clone size, J gene, V gene, CDR3 protein. Part of the rows lack a size; the others show once, few, many or a class for expanded clones.

clone size: .; J gene: TRBJ2-1; V gene: TRBV6-1; CDR3 protein: ASSDVWRAGHNEQF
clone size: few; J gene: TRBJ2-2; V gene: TRBV18; CDR3 protein: ASSTSGITGELF
clone size: .; J gene: TRBJ2-5; V gene: TRBV6-2/TRBV6-3; CDR3 protein: ASSLRDTTGQETQY
clone size: .; J gene: TRBJ2-1; V gene: TRBV12-3/TRBV12-4; CDR3 protein: ASSLQGRGNEQF
clone size: few; J gene: TRBJ2-7; V gene: TRBV7-6; CDR3 protein: ASSPFEGDSYEQY
clone size: .; J gene: TRBJ1-6; V gene: TRBV2; CDR3 protein: ASSLTGTGINGRNSPLH
clone size: .; J gene: TRBJ2-3; V gene: TRBV7-9; CDR3 protein: ASSLKMTATDTQY
clone size: many; J gene: TRBJ2-7; V gene: TRBV7-2; CDR3 protein: ASSLVRTAGYEQY
clone size: few; J gene: TRBJ2-7; V gene: TRBV3-1; CDR3 protein: ASSWARGVYEQY
clone size: few; J gene: TRBJ2-3; V gene: TRBV9; CDR3 protein: ASSVEPNTQY
clone size: .; J gene: TRBJ1-2; V gene: TRBV29-1; CDR3 protein: SVVAVLKDGYT
clone size: few; J gene: TRBJ2-5; V gene: TRBV24-1; CDR3 protein: ATSDPNRAETQY
clone size: .; J gene: TRBJ2-5; V gene: TRBV7-2; CDR3 protein: ASSSRGLHGTQY
clone size: .; J gene: TRBJ2-3; V gene: TRBV28; CDR3 protein: ASSSRVTQY
clone size: .; J gene: TRBJ2-7; V gene: TRBV20-1; CDR3 protein: SASLPATGPINLYEQY
clone size: few; J gene: TRBJ1-6; V gene: TRBV6-2/TRBV6-3; CDR3 protein: ASSPTTYTALH
clone size: many; J gene: TRBJ2-1; V gene: TRBV9; CDR3 protein: ASSPGTTLKGNEQF
clone size: few; J gene: TRBJ2-5; V gene: TRBV7-8; CDR3 protein: ASSLRSASGGLQETQY
clone size: many; J gene: TRBJ2-1; V gene: TRBV6-2/TRBV6-3; CDR3 protein: ASSYLGPNEQF
clone size: .; J gene: TRBJ2-3; V gene: TRBV18; CDR3 protein: ASSPRIQDTQF
clone size: .; J gene: TRBJ2-3; V gene: TRBV7-9; CDR3 protein: ASSLVRGQRTDTQY
clone size: many; J gene: TRBJ2-1; V gene: TRBV7-8; CDR3 protein: ASSPGLARYNEQF
clone size: many; J gene: TRBJ1-3; V gene: TRBV5-5; CDR3 protein: ASSLGWRSSGNTIY
clone size: .; J gene: TRBJ2-1; V gene: TRBV10-3; CDR3 protein: AISESLPSAYSYNEQF
clone size: many; J gene: TRBJ2-5; V gene: TRBV29-1; CDR3 protein: SVGGASGEAQY
clone size: .; J gene: TRBJ2-2; V gene: TRBV12-3/TRBV12-4; CDR3 protein: ASSLGLAEGGELF
clone size: few; J gene: TRBJ2-1; V gene: TRBV11-2; CDR3 protein: ASSSSGQGGEQF
clone size: many; J gene: TRBJ2-3; V gene: TRBV20-1; CDR3 protein: SALPGQGADTQY
clone size: .; J gene: TRBJ2-1; V gene: TRBV30; CDR3 protein: AWSVLPGEQF